This is a list of T cell receptor beta chains from one sample in a study of siplizumab effects on memory and regulatory T cells. Method: immunoSEQ multiplex PCR; TCRdb's copy keeps in-frame clones and lacks some. The table shows approximately 9,700 clones, with roughly 46% occurring only once. No cognate antigen is known for these TCRs. The material sequenced was CFSE-low (dividing) CD4+ T cells sorted from an allogeneic mixed lymphocyte reaction. The origin of the receptors is a human donor in good health; the cells came from an allogeneic mixed lymphocyte reaction. The CDR3 runs from the conserved cysteine through the conserved F or W. A D gene is named only where the DNA matches it firmly. Size is omitted from some rows. Given values are once, few, many or a class for expanded clones.

d_gene: TRBD2
v_gene: TRBV14
j_gene: TRBJ2-3
abundance: NA
CDR3nt: TGTGCCAGCAGCCGCGGACTAGCGGGAGGATACACAGATACGCAGTATTTT
CDR3aa: CASSRGLAGGYTDTQYF

d_gene: NA
v_gene: TRBV6-1
j_gene: TRBJ1-1
abundance: NA
CDR3nt: TGTGCCAGCAGTGAGGGTCACACTGAAGCTTTCTTT
CDR3aa: CASSEGHTEAFF

d_gene: TRBD1
v_gene: TRBV9
j_gene: TRBJ1-3
abundance: NA
CDR3nt: TGTGCCAGCAGCGTTGGGACAGGGGAGACTGGAAACACCATATATTTT
CDR3aa: CASSVGTGETGNTIYF

d_gene: TRBD1
v_gene: TRBV7-3
j_gene: TRBJ1-1
abundance: NA
CDR3nt: TGTGCCAGCAGCCCACTCAGGGGGGGGACAGGAAACACTGAAGCTTTCTTT
CDR3aa: CASSPLRGGTGNTEAFF

d_gene: NA
v_gene: TRBV5-8
j_gene: TRBJ2-7
abundance: NA
CDR3nt: TGTGCCAGCAGCTTTCGGAAAACCGGGACTGGAGGGTACGAGCAGTACTTC
CDR3aa: CASSFRKTGTGGYEQYF

d_gene: TRBD2
v_gene: TRBV11-1
j_gene: TRBJ2-5
abundance: NA
CDR3nt: TGTGCCAGCAGCCAAGGGACTAGCGGGAGGGAAGAGACCCAGTACTTC
CDR3aa: CASSQGTSGREETQYF

d_gene: NA
v_gene: TRBV5-1
j_gene: TRBJ1-2
abundance: medium-sized
CDR3nt: TGCGCCAGCAGCTTGATGGCCCAGGGTCTCTATGGCTACACCTTC
CDR3aa: CASSLMAQGLYGYTF

d_gene: TRBD1
v_gene: TRBV4-1
j_gene: TRBJ2-7
abundance: medium-sized
CDR3nt: TGCGCCAGCAGCCAAGATTCCCCCGGGACAGCAGAGGTCTACGAGCAGTACTTC
CDR3aa: CASSQDSPGTAEVYEQYF

d_gene: NA
v_gene: TRBV11-2
j_gene: TRBJ1-5
abundance: NA
CDR3nt: TGTGCCAGCAGCTTAACCGGGACGGGTTATCAGCCCCAGCATTTT
CDR3aa: CASSLTGTGYQPQHF

d_gene: TRBD1
v_gene: TRBV7-7
j_gene: TRBJ2-1
abundance: medium-sized
CDR3nt: TGTGCCAGCAGCTCCGACAGGGGCAATGAGCAGTTCTTC
CDR3aa: CASSSDRGNEQFF

d_gene: NA
v_gene: TRBV27
j_gene: TRBJ1-5
abundance: NA
CDR3nt: TGTGCCAGCATAGGACGTCAGCCCCAGCATTTT
CDR3aa: CASIGRQPQHF